The clone carrying this TCR beta chain was found a few times. Its target is unknown. PCR involved 60 Vbeta and 13 Jbeta primers. Clones were read by immunoSEQ multiplex PCR, and TCRdb kept only the in-frame ones, dropping some. The sample contains about 140,000 clones, almost 85% of which appear only once. Germline V gene data show CDR1 as SGHTA and CDR2 as FQGNSA. V was pared by 0 bases and J by 2 bases, with 8 bases between. This CDR3 has 14 amino acids. The data stem from a study of cytomegalovirus exposure and HLA in healthy donors. Study-level results: Presence/absence analyses supposed approximately even sequencing depth among donors. The study flagged about 160 TCR beta chains as cytomegalovirus-associated.

Sequencing was performed on PBMCs. The receptor's source is a woman in her thirties or forties in good health and CMV-seronegative. The V call is TRBV7-2, the J call TRBJ2-7; tentative D call: TRBD1 (6 bases). Here the CDR3 DNA reads TGTGCCAGCAGCTTAGCGGGACAAACCTACGAGCAGTACTTC. Amino acids: CASSLAGQTYEQYF.